This T cell receptor (beta chain) was sequenced in a study of blood T cell repertoires in COVID-19. Study background: The United States, Italy and Spain were the sources of the acute and convalescent COVID-19 samples.

V lost 0 bases to trimming and J lost 9 bases; unmatched junction nucleotides: 3. CDR3 length equals 15 residues. CDR1 LGHDT and CDR2 YNNKEL come from the germline V gene (reference sequence). In Seattle, patients joined the study during active infection and were tracked longitudinally. Methods used by the authors: Amplification with reference gene primers provided the estimates of nucleated cell counts. The method was immunoSEQ multiplex PCR; TCRdb's version includes in-frame clones alone and lacks a portion of them. The DNA was the basis for D and trimming; V, J and clone size are from that table. The sample has more than 200,000 clones, around 86% seen once.

This sequence originates from a woman in her fifties or sixties with COVID-19, enrolled during active disease. Material for sequencing was peripheral blood. The V and J genes are TRBV3-1 (or the pseudogene TRBV3-2) and TRBJ1-6; 9 positions match TRBD1. The chain's CDR3 is CASSQDGTGSSPLHF. CDR3 in DNA: TGTGCCAGCAGCCAAGATGGGACAGGGAGTTCACCCCTCCACTTT.